These T cell receptor beta chains were read from a single sample in a study of graft-versus-host responses after intestinal transplantation. The assay was immunoSEQ multiplex PCR, and TCRdb's table has in-frame clones only and misses some. The sample lists fewer than 15,000 clones; 67% were seen once. The sample here was ileum tissue, taken 650 to 700 days after intestinal transplantation. The receptors derive from a human patient who received an intestinal transplant, so some T cells may come from the graft donor. Each CDR3 is given with its conserved first and last residue. A D gene is named only where the DNA matches it firmly. Clone size is shown for a subset of rows, as once, few, many or a class of expanded clone.

clone size,J gene,D gene,V gene,CDR3 DNA,CDR3 protein
.,TRBJ2-7,TRBD1,TRBV4-3,TGCGCCAGCAGCCAGAACGGACAGGAACGCTCCTACGAGCAGTACTTC,CASSQNGQERSYEQYF
few,TRBJ2-7,.,TRBV6-5,TGTGCCAGCAGCCCCGTGGCAGCGAGTTTTTACGAGCAGTACTTC,CASSPVAASFYEQYF
.,TRBJ1-1,.,TRBV7-9,TGTGCCAGCAGCCAGCAGGGACTCAAAATGAACACTGAAGCTTTCTTT,CASSQQGLKMNTEAFF
.,TRBJ2-2,TRBD1,TRBV25-1,TGTGCCAGCAGTGAAACAGGGGTGGAGTCCGGGGAGCTGTTTTTT,CASSETGVESGELFF
once,TRBJ1-2,TRBD1,TRBV4-3,TGCGCCAGCAGCCCAAATTTCCCGGGACAGGGGCCTGGCTACACCTTC,CASSPNFPGQGPGYTF
.,TRBJ2-7,TRBD1,TRBV5-1,TGCGCCAGCAGCCAAGGGGACAGGGGGTACGAGCAGTACTTC,CASSQGDRGYEQYF
.,TRBJ1-2,.,TRBV4-1,TGCGCCAGCAGCTCTACAGGGTTTGGCTACACCTTC,CASSSTGFGYTF
few,TRBJ2-2,TRBD1,TRBV7-2,TGTGCCAGCAGCTTCTCACAGGGGACCGGGGAGCTGTTTTTT,CASSFSQGTGELFF
.,TRBJ2-3,.,TRBV19,TGTGCCAGTAGCCTCGGGGGGCCCACAGATACGCAGTATTTT,CASSLGGPTDTQYF
few,TRBJ2-7,.,TRBV6-5,TGTGCCAGCAGTTACAGGGGCCTCTCCTACGAGCAGTACTTC,CASSYRGLSYEQYF
.,TRBJ2-1,TRBD1,TRBV7-9,TGTGCCAGCACCGAAGGGCGGACAGGGGGCAATGAGCAGTTCTTC,CASTEGRTGGNEQFF
.,TRBJ1-1,.,TRBV6-5,TGTGCCAGCAGCTGGAACACTGAAGCTTTCTTT,CASSWNTEAFF
few,TRBJ1-2,TRBD1,TRBV2,TGTGCCAGCAGTGCGACAGGGGACTATGGCTACACCTTC,CASSATGDYGYTF
.,TRBJ1-1,.,TRBV5-1,TGCGCCAGCAGCCCGGGGGGGAACACTGAAGCTTTCTTT,CASSPGGNTEAFF
.,TRBJ2-7,.,TRBV11-2,TGTGCCAGCAGCCCATCCTACGAGCAGTACTTC,CASSPSYEQYF
.,TRBJ2-5,TRBD2,TRBV6-1,TGTGCCAGCGCCCGGGGGGACCAAGAGACCCAGTACTTC,CASARGDQETQYF
.,TRBJ2-7,TRBD2,TRBV7-6,TGTGCCAGCAAGAGCGGGGAAGGGTATGGCGAGCAGTACTTC,CASKSGEGYGEQYF
.,TRBJ2-4,TRBD2,TRBV11-2,TGTGCCAGCAGCTTAGGTGCTAGCGGGGGGGCCGAGGACATTCAGTACTTC,CASSLGASGGAEDIQYF
.,TRBJ2-3,TRBD2,TRBV10-3,TGTGCCATCAGAACTAGCGGGGGGGCCGTAGATACGCAGTATTTT,CAIRTSGGAVDTQYF
few,TRBJ1-2,.,TRBV30,TGTGCCTGGAAAGGAGACTATGGCTACACCTTC,CAWKGDYGYTF
.,TRBJ2-1,TRBD2,TRBV4-1,TGCGCCAGCAGCCAGTCCGGGACTAGCTACAATGAGCAGTTCTTC,CASSQSGTSYNEQFF
.,TRBJ2-7,.,TRBV5-1,TGCGCCAGCAGACCCACTACAGGTCTAAGGTCCTACGAGCAGTACTTC,CASRPTTGLRSYEQYF
few,TRBJ1-5,.,TRBV25-1,TGTGCCAGCAGTGCCAGGGATAGCAATCAGCCCCAGCATTTT,CASSARDSNQPQHF
.,TRBJ1-2,.,TRBV2,TGTGCCAGCACCGGCGGACTTGATGGCTACACCTTC,CASTGGLDGYTF
once,TRBJ1-5,TRBD1,TRBV4-1,TGCGCCAGCAGCCAAGATGGGACAGGGGGGAATCAGCCCCAGCATTTT,CASSQDGTGGNQPQHF
.,TRBJ1-1,.,TRBV7-2,TGTGCCAGCAGCTTAGGGCCCGCCCTATCGGGGTTGACTGAAGCTTTCTTT,CASSLGPALSGLTEAFF
.,TRBJ2-3,TRBD2,TRBV6-4,TGTGCCAGCAGTGAGCGGGGGGGCACCACAGATACGCAGTATTTT,CASSERGGTTDTQYF
.,TRBJ1-5,.,TRBV6-5,TGTGCCAGCTTTATCGTTGTTTATAGCAATCAGCCCCAGCATTTT,CASFIVVYSNQPQHF
.,TRBJ2-3,.,TRBV5-1,TGCGCCAGCAGCTTCGGACAGACAGATACGCAGTATTTT,CASSFGQTDTQYF
.,TRBJ2-1,.,TRBV6-6,TGTGCCAGCAGTTACGGAGTGTTAGCGGAGCAGTTCTTC,CASSYGVLAEQFF
.,TRBJ2-1,TRBD1,TRBV6-5,TGTGCCAGCAGGGGGACAGGGCAACCTGAGCAGTTCTTC,CASRGTGQPEQFF
.,TRBJ1-1,TRBD1,TRBV5-1,TGCGCCAGCAGCTTGGGACAGGGGGCGCGTTTTGGTGAAGCCTTCTTT,CASSLGQGARFGEAFF
.,TRBJ1-4,TRBD1,TRBV20-1,TGCAGTGCTACCAGGGGGCGAGAGCTGTTTTTT,CSATRGRELFF
.,TRBJ2-5,.,TRBV9,TGTGCCAGCAGCGTAGTTGGGTGGGGAGGATCAGAGACCCAGTACTTC,CASSVVGWGGSETQYF
.,TRBJ2-3,.,TRBV10-2,TGCGCCAGCAGCGACTATAATACGCAGTATTTT,CASSDYNTQYF
.,TRBJ2-3,.,TRBV2,TGTGCCAGCAGTGAAGCGCGTCTCAGCACAGATACGCAGTATTTT,CASSEARLSTDTQYF
.,TRBJ2-2,.,TRBV7-6,TGTGCCAGCAGTTCCCCTAAAGGACAGAGCACCGGGGAGCTGTTTTTT,CASSSPKGQSTGELFF
.,TRBJ2-1,.,TRBV19,TGTGCCAGTTCCCCCTACGGGGGGCAAGGTGAGCAGTTCTTC,CASSPYGGQGEQFF
once,TRBJ1-2,.,TRBV7-9,TGTGCCAGCAGCTCCCCGGGACAAGATGGCTACACCTTC,CASSSPGQDGYTF
.,TRBJ1-3,.,TRBV7-9,TGTGCCAGCAGCTCCAGGGTATTGTCCGGAAACACCATATATTTT,CASSSRVLSGNTIYF
.,TRBJ1-5,TRBD1,TRBV6-1,TGTGCCAGCAGTGAAGAGCCAGGGGGTGGTGGCAATCAGCCCCAGCATTTT,CASSEEPGGGGNQPQHF
.,TRBJ2-2,TRBD1,TRBV4-3,TGCGCCAGCAGCCAAGAAGGGGGACAGGGGGCTTACACCGGGGAGCTGTTTTTT,CASSQEGGQGAYTGELFF
.,TRBJ2-3,TRBD2,TRBV5-1,TGCGCCAGCAGCTCCCTTCGGGGGGGAAGCACAGATACGCAGTATTTT,CASSSLRGGSTDTQYF
.,TRBJ1-1,.,TRBV2,TGTGCCAGCAGTGGGGAGAAGTGGACTGAAGCTTTCTTT,CASSGEKWTEAFF
.,TRBJ2-4,.,TRBV19,TGTGCCACCAGGGGCCGGTTAGCCAAAAACATTCAGTACTTC,CATRGRLAKNIQYF
few,TRBJ2-1,.,TRBV7-9,TGTGCCAGCAGCTCCTCAGGGTTCTTC,CASSSSGFF
once,TRBJ2-3,.,TRBV19,TGTGCCAGTAGTATCTCGGGGGTCACAGATACGCAGTATTTT,CASSISGVTDTQYF
.,TRBJ1-2,TRBD1,TRBV6-1,TGTGCCAGCAGTCGACAGGGCTATGGCTACACCTTC,CASSRQGYGYTF
.,TRBJ1-2,.,TRBV30,TGTGCCTGGAGTGTGGTCCAGCGGGTCCGGAATGGCTACACCTTC,CAWSVVQRVRNGYTF